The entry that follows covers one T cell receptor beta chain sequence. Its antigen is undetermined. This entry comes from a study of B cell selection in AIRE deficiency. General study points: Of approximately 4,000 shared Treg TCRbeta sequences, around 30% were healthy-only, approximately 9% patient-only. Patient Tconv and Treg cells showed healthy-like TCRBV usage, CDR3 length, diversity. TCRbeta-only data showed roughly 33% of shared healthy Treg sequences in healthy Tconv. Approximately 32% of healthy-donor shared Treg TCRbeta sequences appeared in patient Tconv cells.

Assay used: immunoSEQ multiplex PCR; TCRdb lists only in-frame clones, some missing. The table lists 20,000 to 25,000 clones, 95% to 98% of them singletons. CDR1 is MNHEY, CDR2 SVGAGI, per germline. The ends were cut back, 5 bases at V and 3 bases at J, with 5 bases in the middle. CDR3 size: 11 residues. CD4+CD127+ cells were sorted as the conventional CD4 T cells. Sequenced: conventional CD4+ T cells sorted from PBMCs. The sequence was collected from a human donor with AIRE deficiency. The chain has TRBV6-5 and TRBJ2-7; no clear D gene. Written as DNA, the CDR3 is TGTGCCAGCAGTCACTTCTACGAGCAGTACTTC. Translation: CASSHFYEQYF.